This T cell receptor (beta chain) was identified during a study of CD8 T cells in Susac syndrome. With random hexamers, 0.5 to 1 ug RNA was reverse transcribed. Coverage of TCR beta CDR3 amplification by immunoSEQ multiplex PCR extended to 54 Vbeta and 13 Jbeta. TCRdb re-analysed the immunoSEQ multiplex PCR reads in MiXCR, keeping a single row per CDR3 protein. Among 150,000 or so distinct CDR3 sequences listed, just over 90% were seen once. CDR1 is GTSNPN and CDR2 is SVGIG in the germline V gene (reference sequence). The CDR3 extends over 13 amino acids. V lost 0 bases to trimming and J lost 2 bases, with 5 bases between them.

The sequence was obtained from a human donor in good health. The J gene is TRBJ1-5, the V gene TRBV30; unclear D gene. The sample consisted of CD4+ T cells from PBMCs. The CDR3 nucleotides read TGTGCCTGGAGTGTAAAGGGCAATCAGCCCCAGCATTTT. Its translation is CAWSVKGNQPQHF.